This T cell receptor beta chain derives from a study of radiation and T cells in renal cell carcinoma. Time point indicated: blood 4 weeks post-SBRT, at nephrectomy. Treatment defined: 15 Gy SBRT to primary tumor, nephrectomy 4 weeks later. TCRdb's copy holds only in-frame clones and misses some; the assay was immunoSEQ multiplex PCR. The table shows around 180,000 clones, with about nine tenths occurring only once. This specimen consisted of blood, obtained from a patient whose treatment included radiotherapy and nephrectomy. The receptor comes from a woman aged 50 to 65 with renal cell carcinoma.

CDR3 bases: TGTGCCAGCAGCCAAAGGGGGAGAGTGAGCTCCTACGAGCAGTACTTC. This gives the protein CASSQRGRVSSYEQYF. The chain couples TRBV14 to TRBJ2-7; TRBD1 might be the D (6 bases). Germline CDR1 and CDR2: SGHDN and FVKESK. There are 16 residues in the CDR3. The germline V and J ends were trimmed by 2 bases and 0 bases, with 14 bases remaining between them.